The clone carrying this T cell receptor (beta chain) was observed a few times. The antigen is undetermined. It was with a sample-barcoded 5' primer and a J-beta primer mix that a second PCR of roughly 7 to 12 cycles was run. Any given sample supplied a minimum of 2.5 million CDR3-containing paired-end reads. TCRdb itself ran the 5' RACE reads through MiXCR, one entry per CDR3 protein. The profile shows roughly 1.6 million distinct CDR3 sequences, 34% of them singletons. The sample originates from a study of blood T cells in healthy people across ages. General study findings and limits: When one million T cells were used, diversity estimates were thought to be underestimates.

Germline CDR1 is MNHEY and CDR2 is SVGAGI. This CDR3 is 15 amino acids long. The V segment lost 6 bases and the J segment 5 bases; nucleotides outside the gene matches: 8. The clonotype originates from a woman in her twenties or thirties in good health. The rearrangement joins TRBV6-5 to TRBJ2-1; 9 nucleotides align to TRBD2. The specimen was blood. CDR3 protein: CASRRSSGGHNEQFF. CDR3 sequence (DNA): TGTGCCAGCAGGAGAAGTAGCGGGGGACACAATGAGCAGTTCTTC.